The present entry profiles one T cell receptor (beta chain) with its context. The sample comes from a study of T cells in Graves' hyperthyroidism and ophthalmopathy. RNA transcripts yielded amplified TCR beta CDR3 regions. During a first-round RT-PCR of the TCR CDR3, the HTBI primer set was used. TCRdb redid the calling of the multiplex PCR reads with MiXCR, one entry per CDR3 protein. The sample comprises roughly 100,000 distinct CDR3 sequences, 47% of which are singletons, and roughly 24% rests with the top ten. CDR1 is SGHTA and CDR2 is FQGTGA in the germline V gene. The V and J ends lost 8 bases and 1 base, in that order; junction bases with no gene match: 7. The length of the CDR3 is 16 residues.

This chain connects TRBV7-3 to TRBJ2-5, with TRBD2 matching 13 bases. The TCR was taken from a man aged 35-49 years with Graves' hyperthyroidism. Material for sequencing was blood. The CDR3 here is CASLTGTSGIQETQYF. CDR3 nucleotide sequence: TGTGCCAGCCTGACAGGGACTAGCGGGATCCAAGAGACCCAGTACTTC.